This T cell receptor beta chain was recorded in a study of shared T cell receptors in the human thymus. The CDR3 extends over 16 amino acids. Germline assignment: CDR1 SGHAT and CDR2 FQNNGV. The V end was cut by 1 base, the J end by 1 base, with 11 bases between. Profiled with immunoSEQ multiplex PCR; TCRdb holds only in-frame clones, not every one. The sample shows roughly 500,000 clones, 70% to 80% of them seen only once. In addition, the sample was reused for a study of human thymus T cells. That source reports: In corrective heart surgery, resections were taken, and these provided the thymus tissue. Apparent bias marked the V and J gene usage of thymic and blood repertoires. Highly overlapping thymic repertoires in unrelated individuals were reported by related research.

The sequenced sample consisted of thymocytes. V usage is TRBV11-2 and J usage is TRBJ1-3, with a possible D match to TRBD1 (5 bases). This sequence originates from a boy less than two years old with a congenital heart defect. For the CDR3, the DNA is TGTGCCAGCAGCTTAGGAGGTTCAGGGTCTGGAAACACCATATATTTT. Protein: CASSLGGSGSGNTIYF. The variable domain in full, completed from reference TRBV11-2 and TRBJ1-3, reads EAGVAQSPRYKIIEKRQSVAFWCNPISGHATLYWYQQILGQGPKLLIQFQNNGVVDDSQLPKDRFSAERLKGVDSTLKIQPAKLEDSAVYLCASSLGGSGSGNTIYFGEGSWLTVV.